The TCR beta chain described here comes from a study of control samples from healthy donors and cancer patients. Repertoires were generated with immunoSEQ multiplex PCR, while TCRdb's copy carries only in-frame clones and drops some. The sample holds approximately 90,000 clones, more than 70% seen once. CDR1 LNHDA and CDR2 SQIVND come from the germline V gene (reference sequence). The CDR3 totals 15 residues. Trimming removed 5 bases from V and 8 bases from J, with 21 bases in between. This clone was found a few times. The sample consisted of blood. The chain combines TRBV19 with TRBJ1-1; tentatively, D is TRBD1 (5 bases). The sequence was obtained from a woman in her thirties or forties in good health. CDR3 sequence (DNA): TGTGCCAGTAGTGCCTTGCAACAGGTGGACGGAGAAGCTTTCTTT. Amino acid sequence: CASSALQQVDGEAFF.